This T cell receptor beta chain came from a study of spatial heterogeneity in lung cancer. In TCRdb, the 5' RACE reads were re-called with MiXCR into one record per CDR3 protein. The table shows 40,000 to 55,000 distinct CDR3 sequences, with about an eighth occurring only once. Time point given: sample taken at primary tumor resection. Germline V gene sequence: CDR1 DFQATT, CDR2 SNEGSKA (reference sequence). Trimming took off 4 bases at V and 8 bases at J, with 10 bases between the two ends. CDR3 length: 11 amino acids. This material consisted of PBMCs, taken at surgery. The source is a male donor with early-stage non-small cell lung cancer. V and J are TRBV20-1 and TRBJ2-3, with D possibly matching TRBD2 (5 bases). DNA of the CDR3: TGCAGTGCTATGGACCGGGGTACGCAGTATTTT. Translated: CSAMDRGTQYF.